The 14 T cell receptor beta chains reported below all come from one sample, sequenced in a study of T cell responses to AZD1222 COVID-19 vaccine. Using immunoSEQ multiplex PCR, the repertoire was profiled, and TCRdb retains in-frame clones only, with some absent. The sample shows about 150,000 clones, 85% to 95% of them seen only once. This material consisted of peripheral blood, taken on day 0 of AZD1222 vaccination. The receptors were gathered from an adult in good health.

The chain joins TRBV14 to TRBJ1-6; D is undetermined. Germline V CDR1 and CDR2: SGHDN, FVKESK. The V end was cut by 4 bases, the J end by 7 bases, with 11 bases between. The CDR3 spans 14 residues. In DNA, the CDR3 is TGTGCCAGCAGCCTACGGGAAGGGAATTCACCCCTCCACTTT. Translation: CASSLREGNSPLHF.

The chain couples TRBV4-2 to TRBJ1-2, with a tentative D call TRBD1 (5 bases). Germline-derived CDR1 and CDR2 are LGHNA and YNFKEQ. V lost 3 bases and J lost 8, with 19 bases in between. The CDR3 is made up of 15 amino acids. The CDR3 here is CASSQRGGQVEGYTF. DNA for the CDR3: TGTGCCAGCAGCCAGAGGGGAGGGCAGGTCGAAGGCTACACCTTC.

The chain couples TRBV5-6 to TRBJ2-2; 8 bases agree with TRBD2. The ends lost 4 bases at V and 5 bases at J; junction bases unmatched: 7. CDR1 is SGHDT and CDR2 is YYEEEE in the germline V gene. The CDR3 consists of 15 residues. The CDR3 protein is CASSLKVAGTGELFF. The CDR3 nucleotides are TGTGCCAGCAGCCTTAAAGTAGCGGGAACCGGGGAGCTGTTTTTT.

The rearrangement uses TRBV19 and TRBJ2-7, with TRBD2 identical over 10 bases. Per the germline V gene, CDR1 is LNHDA and CDR2 is SQIVND (reference sequence). V was clipped by 5 bases and J by 5 bases; unmatched bases: 6. The CDR3 sequence is 14 residues long. For the CDR3, the DNA is TGTGCCAGTAGTCCTAGCGGGAGCCGAGACGAGCAGTACGTC. This gives the protein CASSPSGSRDEQYV.

This clone was detected only once. The chain uses TRBV19 and TRBJ1-2, with D unresolved. The CDR3 spans 17 residues. The ends were cut back, 3 bases at V and 0 bases at J, with 17 bases in the middle. CDR1 and CDR2 from the germline V gene are LNHDA and SQIVND (reference sequence). The CDR3 region is CASSIGVREEANYGYTF. In DNA, the CDR3 is TGTGCCAGTAGTATCGGTGTGCGGGAGGAGGCTAACTATGGCTACACCTTC.

The chain links TRBV11-1 to TRBJ2-3; 9 positions match TRBD2. V shed 5 bases, J shed 4 bases, and the junction held 7 bases outside the gene matches. This CDR3 comprises 15 residues. The germline gives CDR1 SGHAT, CDR2 FQDESV (reference sequence). The CDR3: CASSPAGGAADTQYF. In nucleotides, the CDR3 is TGTGCCAGCAGCCCAGCGGGAGGTGCGGCAGATACGCAGTATTTT.

This clone was recorded only once. The chain combines TRBV5-1 with TRBJ1-3, with D perhaps TRBD1 (5 bases). Trimming pared 2 bases from V and 0 bases from J, leaving 12 bases between. The germline gives CDR1 SGHRS, CDR2 YFSETQ. The CDR3 has 16 amino acids. CDR3 amino acids: CASSFLGAYSGNTIYF. The DNA for the CDR3 is TGCGCCAGCAGCTTCCTTGGGGCTTACTCTGGAAACACCATATATTTT.

The chain carries TRBV2 and TRBJ1-6; no clear D. The CDR3 is made up of 14 amino acids. The germline CDR1 and CDR2 sequences are SNHLY and FYNNEI. Trimming removed 4 bases at V and 7 bases at J, with 11 bases between. CDR3 region: CASSALGPNSPLHF. CDR3 nucleotide sequence: TGTGCCAGCAGTGCTCTAGGGCCGAATTCACCCCTCCACTTT.

CDR3 amino acids: CAISHRAYGYTF. The CDR3 DNA sequence: TGTGCCATCAGCCACAGGGCCTATGGCTACACCTTC. This sequence joins TRBV10-3 and TRBJ1-2, with a weak D call TRBD1 (6 bases). Trimming stripped 6 bases from V and 4 bases from J, with 9 bases between. The CDR3 is made up of 12 amino acids. Germline V gene sequence: CDR1 ENHRY, CDR2 SYGVKD.

The chain is built from TRBV18 and TRBJ2-1; tentatively, D is TRBD2 (5 bases). V was pared by 3 bases and J by 3 bases, with 9 bases between. CDR1 is KGHSH, CDR2 LQKENI, per germline. The CDR3 covers 14 residues. CDR3 DNA: TGTGCCAGCTCACCCTACCGGGACTACAATGAGCAGTTCTTC. Translation: CASSPYRDYNEQFF.

This chain connects TRBV19 to TRBJ2-2; D possibly corresponds to TRBD2 (5 bases). V shed 4 bases and J shed 4 bases, with 13 bases lying between them. This CDR3 is 15 amino acids long. Germline V CDR1 and CDR2: LNHDA, SQIVND (reference sequence). The chain's CDR3 is CASSSRGLATGELFF. The CDR3 DNA reads as TGTGCCAGTAGTAGTCGAGGACTTGCCACCGGGGAGCTGTTTTTT.

This chain links TRBV3-1 (or the pseudogene TRBV3-2) with TRBJ1-2, with a tentative D call TRBD1 (5 bases). This CDR3 has 17 residues. The germline gives CDR1 LGHDT, CDR2 YNNKEL (reference sequence). V lost 1 base and J lost 8, with 23 bases in between. The DNA for the CDR3 is TGTGCCAGCAGCCAAGTTATTTTTTATGGGGCAGGAGGGGGCTACACCTTC. This codes for CASSQVIFYGAGGGYTF.

This chain connects TRBV5-1 to TRBJ2-3; possibly TRBD1 for D (5 bases). CDR3 length equals 14 residues. Between the trimmed V and J ends, which lost 3 bases and 5 bases, there was a span of 13 bases. Germline V gene lookup returns CDR1 SGHRS and CDR2 YFSETQ. The CDR3 sequence is CASSSRTSQDTQYF. In DNA, the CDR3 is TGCGCCAGCAGCTCACGGACAAGTCAAGATACGCAGTATTTT.

V gene TRBV18 combines with J gene TRBJ2-2; 7 bases match TRBD1. V dropped 0 bases and J dropped 2; count of bases not matched to a gene: 3. Germline CDR1 KGHSH, CDR2 LQKENI. This CDR3 contains 16 residues. The DNA of the CDR3 is TGTGCCAGCTCACCACCGGCAGGGGGTAACACCGGGGAGCTGTTTTTT. Translating gives CASSPPAGGNTGELFF.